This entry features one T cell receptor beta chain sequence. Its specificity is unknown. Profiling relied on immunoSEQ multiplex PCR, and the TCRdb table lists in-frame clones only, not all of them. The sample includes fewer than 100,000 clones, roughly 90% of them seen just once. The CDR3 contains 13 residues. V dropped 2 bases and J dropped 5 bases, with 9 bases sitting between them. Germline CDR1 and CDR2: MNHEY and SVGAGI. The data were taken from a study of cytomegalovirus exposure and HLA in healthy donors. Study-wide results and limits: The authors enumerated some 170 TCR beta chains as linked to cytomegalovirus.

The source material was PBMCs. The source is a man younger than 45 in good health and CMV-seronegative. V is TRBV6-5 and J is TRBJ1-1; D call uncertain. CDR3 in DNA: TGTGCCAGCAGTTACCCCACTTTTACTGAAGCTTTCTTT. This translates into CASSYPTFTEAFF.